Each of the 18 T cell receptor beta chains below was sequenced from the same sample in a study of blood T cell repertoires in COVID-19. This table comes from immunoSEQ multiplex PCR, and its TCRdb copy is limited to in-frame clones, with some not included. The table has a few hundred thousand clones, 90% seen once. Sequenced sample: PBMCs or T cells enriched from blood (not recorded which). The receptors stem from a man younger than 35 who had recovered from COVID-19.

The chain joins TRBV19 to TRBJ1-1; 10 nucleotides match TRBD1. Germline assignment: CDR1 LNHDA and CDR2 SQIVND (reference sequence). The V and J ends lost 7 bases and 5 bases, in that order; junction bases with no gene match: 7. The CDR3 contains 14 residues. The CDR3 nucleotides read TGTGCCAGTATTAGACAGGGGGCGCGAACTGAAGCTTTCTTT. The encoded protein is CASIRQGARTEAFF.

CDR3 nucleotides: TGTGCCAGCAGAGAGACAGGGTATTATGGCTACACCTTC. It translates to CASRETGYYGYTF. The chain couples TRBV6-5 to TRBJ1-2, with 7 bases that match TRBD1. Germline CDR1 and CDR2: MNHEY and SVGAGI. The J segment lost 5 bases and the V segment lost 6 bases, leaving 6 bases of the junction unmatched. The CDR3 totals 13 residues.

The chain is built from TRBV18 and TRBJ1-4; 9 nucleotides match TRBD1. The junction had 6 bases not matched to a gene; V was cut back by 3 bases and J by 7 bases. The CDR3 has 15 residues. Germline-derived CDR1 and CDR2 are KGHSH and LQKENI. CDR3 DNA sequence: TGTGCCAGCTCACCGGCGGACAGGGGAGGTGAAAAACTGTTTTTT. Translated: CASSPADRGGEKLFF.

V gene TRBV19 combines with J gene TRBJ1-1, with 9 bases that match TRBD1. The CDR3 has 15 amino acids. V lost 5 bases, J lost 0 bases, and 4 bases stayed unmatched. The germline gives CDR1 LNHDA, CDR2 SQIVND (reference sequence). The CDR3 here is CASSSRDRVNTEAFF. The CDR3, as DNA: TGTGCCAGTAGTTCCCGGGACAGGGTGAACACTGAAGCTTTCTTT. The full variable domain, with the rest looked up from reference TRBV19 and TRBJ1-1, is DGGITQSPKYLFRKEGQNVTLSCEQNLNHDAMYWYRQDPGQGLRLIYYSQIVNDFQKGDIAEGYSVSREKKESFPLTVTSAQKNPTAFYLCASSSRDRVNTEAFFGQGTRLTVV.

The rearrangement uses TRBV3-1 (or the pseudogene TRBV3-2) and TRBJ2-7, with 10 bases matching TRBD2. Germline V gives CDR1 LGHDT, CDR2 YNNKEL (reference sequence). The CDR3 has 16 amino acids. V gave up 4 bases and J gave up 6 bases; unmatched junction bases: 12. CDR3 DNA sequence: TGTGCCAGCAGCCTCGCAGCTAGCGGGAGTATGAGCGAGCAGTACTTC. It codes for CASSLAASGSMSEQYF.

This chain's CDR3 is CASTETGAGANVLTF. CDR3 sequence (DNA): TGTGCCAGTACCGAAACAGGGGCTGGGGCCAACGTCCTGACTTTC. J is TRBJ2-6 and V is TRBV19, with 7 bases identical to TRBD1. This CDR3 region has 15 residues. Germline trimming cut 7 bases from V and 2 bases from J; bases unmatched to any gene: 5. The V gene's germline CDR1 is LNHDA and CDR2 SQIVND (reference sequence).

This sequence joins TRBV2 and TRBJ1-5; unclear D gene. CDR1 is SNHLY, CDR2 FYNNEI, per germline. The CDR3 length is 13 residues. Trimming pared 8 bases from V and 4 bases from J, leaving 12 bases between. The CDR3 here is CASSTGENQPQHF. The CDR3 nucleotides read TGTGCCAGCTCTACCGGGGAAAATCAGCCCCAGCATTTT.

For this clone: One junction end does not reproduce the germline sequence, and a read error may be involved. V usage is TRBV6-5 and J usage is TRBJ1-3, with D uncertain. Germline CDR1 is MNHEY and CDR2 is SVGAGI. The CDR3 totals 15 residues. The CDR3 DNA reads TGTGTCAGCAGTTTCGACACCGGCTCTGGAAACACCATATATTTT. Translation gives CVSSFDTGSGNTIYF.

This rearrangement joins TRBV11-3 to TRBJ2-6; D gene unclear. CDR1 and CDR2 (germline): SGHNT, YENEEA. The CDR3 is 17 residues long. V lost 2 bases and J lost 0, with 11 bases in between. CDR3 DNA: TGTGCCAGCAGCTTAAGCCGGTTTGGCTCTGGGGCCAACGTCCTGACTTTC. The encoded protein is CASSLSRFGSGANVLTF.

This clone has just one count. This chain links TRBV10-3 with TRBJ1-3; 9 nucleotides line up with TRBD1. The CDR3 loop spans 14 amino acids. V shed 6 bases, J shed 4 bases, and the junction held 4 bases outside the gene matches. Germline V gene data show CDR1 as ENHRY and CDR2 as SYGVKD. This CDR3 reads CAISGQGSGNTIYF. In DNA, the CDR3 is TGTGCCATCAGCGGACAGGGGTCCGGAAACACCATATATTTT.

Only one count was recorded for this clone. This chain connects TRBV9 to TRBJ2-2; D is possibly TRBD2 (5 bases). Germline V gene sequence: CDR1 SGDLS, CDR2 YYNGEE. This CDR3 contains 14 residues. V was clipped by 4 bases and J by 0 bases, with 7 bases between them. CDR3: CASSNSANTGELFF. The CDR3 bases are TGTGCCAGCAGCAATAGCGCGAACACCGGGGAGCTGTTTTTT.

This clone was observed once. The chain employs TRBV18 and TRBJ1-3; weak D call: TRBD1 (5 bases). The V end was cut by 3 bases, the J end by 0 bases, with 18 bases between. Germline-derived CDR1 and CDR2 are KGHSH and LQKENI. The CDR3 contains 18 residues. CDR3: CASSPITRDFRSGNTIYF. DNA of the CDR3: TGTGCCAGCTCACCCATTACTCGGGACTTTCGCTCTGGAAACACCATATATTTT.

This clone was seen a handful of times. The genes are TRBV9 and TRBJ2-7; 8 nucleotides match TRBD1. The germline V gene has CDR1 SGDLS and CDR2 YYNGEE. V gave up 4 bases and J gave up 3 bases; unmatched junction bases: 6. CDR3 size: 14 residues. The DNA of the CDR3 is TGTGCCAGCAGCATGACAGGGGCAATCTACGAGCAGTACTTC. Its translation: CASSMTGAIYEQYF.

CDR3 loop: CASSSVYREAFF. CDR3 nucleotides: TGTGCCAGCAGTTCCGTTTACAGGGAAGCTTTCTTT. The V and J genes are TRBV28 and TRBJ1-1; TRBD1 might be the D (5 bases). Germline V CDR1 and CDR2: MDHEN, SYDVKM. The CDR3 totals 12 residues. Trimming cost V 4 bases and J 8 bases, with 11 bases left between them.

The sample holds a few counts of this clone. The CDR3 loop is CASSWGTGLGYGTEAFF. In DNA form, the CDR3 reads TGCGCCAGCAGCTGGGGGACAGGCTTAGGTTACGGCACTGAAGCTTTCTTT. The V gene is TRBV5-1, the J gene TRBJ1-1, with 8 bases lining up with TRBD1. Germline V gene data show CDR1 as SGHRS and CDR2 as YFSETQ. The V gene end was trimmed by 3 bases and the J gene end by 4 bases; junction bases not matched to a gene: 14. The CDR3 consists of 17 residues.

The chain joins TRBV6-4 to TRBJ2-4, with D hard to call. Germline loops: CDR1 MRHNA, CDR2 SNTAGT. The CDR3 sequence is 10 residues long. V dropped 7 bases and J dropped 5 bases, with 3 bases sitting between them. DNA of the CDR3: TGTGCCAGCATAGAAAACATTCAGTACTTC. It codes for CASIENIQYF.

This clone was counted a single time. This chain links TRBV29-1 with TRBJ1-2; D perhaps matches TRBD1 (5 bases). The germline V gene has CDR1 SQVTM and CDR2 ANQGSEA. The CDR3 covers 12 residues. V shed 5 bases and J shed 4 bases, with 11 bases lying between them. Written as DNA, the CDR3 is TGCAGCGTTCAGGGTACGGGCTATGGCTACACCTTC. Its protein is CSVQGTGYGYTF.

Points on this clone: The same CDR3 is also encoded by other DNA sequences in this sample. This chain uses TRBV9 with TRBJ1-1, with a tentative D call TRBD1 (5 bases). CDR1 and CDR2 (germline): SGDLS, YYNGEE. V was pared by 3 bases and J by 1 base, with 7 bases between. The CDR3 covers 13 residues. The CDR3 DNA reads TGTGCCAGCAGCGCAAGGGGGAACACTGAAGCTTTCTTT. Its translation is CASSARGNTEAFF.